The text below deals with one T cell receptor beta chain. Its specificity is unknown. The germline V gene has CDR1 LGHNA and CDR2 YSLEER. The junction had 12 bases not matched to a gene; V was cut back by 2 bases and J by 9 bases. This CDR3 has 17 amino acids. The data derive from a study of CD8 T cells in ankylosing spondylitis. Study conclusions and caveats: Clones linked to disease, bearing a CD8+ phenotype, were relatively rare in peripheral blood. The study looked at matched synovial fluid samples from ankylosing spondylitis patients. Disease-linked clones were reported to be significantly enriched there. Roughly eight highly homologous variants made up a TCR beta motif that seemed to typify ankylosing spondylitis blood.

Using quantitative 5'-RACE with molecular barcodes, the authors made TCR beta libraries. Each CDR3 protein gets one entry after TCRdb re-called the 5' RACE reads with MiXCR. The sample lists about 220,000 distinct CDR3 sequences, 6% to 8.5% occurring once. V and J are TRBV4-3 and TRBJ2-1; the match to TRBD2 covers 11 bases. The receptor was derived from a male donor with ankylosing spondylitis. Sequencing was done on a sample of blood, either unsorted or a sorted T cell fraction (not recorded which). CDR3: CASSQFYPSLAGGEQFF. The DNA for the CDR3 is TGCGCCAGCAGCCAATTTTACCCCTCGCTAGCGGGGGGTGAGCAGTTCTTC.